The clone carrying this T cell receptor (beta chain) was counted many times. V lost 2 bases and J 5 bases, leaving 21 bases between the germline ends. Germline V gene lookup returns CDR1 SGHDN and CDR2 FVKESK. The CDR3 is made up of 17 amino acids. Amplified regions were TCR beta CDR3 sequences from RNA transcripts. HTBI primers were used for first-round RT-PCR of the TCR CDR3. MiXCR, run by TCRdb on the multiplex PCR reads, gives a single entry per CDR3 protein. Among about half a million distinct CDR3 sequences, roughly a quarter were seen once, and the ten largest hold over 9%. This sample is part of a study of T cells in Graves' hyperthyroidism and ophthalmopathy. Each ophthalmopathy patient scored at least 3 on the Clinical Activity Score and at least 4 on NOSPECS grade, with duration under 3 months. Source material for PBMCs was around 10 ml fresh peripheral blood.

The TCR sequence derives from a woman in her twenties or thirties with Graves' ophthalmopathy. Sequenced material: blood. This chain connects TRBV14 to TRBJ2-5; a weak D match, TRBD2 (7 bases). In DNA form, the CDR3 reads TGTGCCAGCAGCCAACTTGTGGGGGGGCCCCCCTTCGAGACCCAGTACTTC. Translated: CASSQLVGGPPFETQYF.